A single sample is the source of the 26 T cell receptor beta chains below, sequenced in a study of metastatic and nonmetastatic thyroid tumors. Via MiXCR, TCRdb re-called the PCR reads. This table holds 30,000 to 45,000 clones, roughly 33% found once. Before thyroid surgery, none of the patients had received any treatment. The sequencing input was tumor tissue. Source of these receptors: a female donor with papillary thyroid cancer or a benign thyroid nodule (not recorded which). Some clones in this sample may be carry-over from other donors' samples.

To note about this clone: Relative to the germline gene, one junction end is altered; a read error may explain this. CDR3 DNA sequence: TGTGTCAGCAATGGACAGGGCGGCAATCAGCCCCAGCATTTT. Protein sequence: CVSNGQGGNQPQHF. The rearrangement joins TRBV6-1 to TRBJ1-5, with 8 nucleotides matching TRBD1. From germline, CDR1 is MNHNS and CDR2 SASEGT. The CDR3 runs 14 residues.

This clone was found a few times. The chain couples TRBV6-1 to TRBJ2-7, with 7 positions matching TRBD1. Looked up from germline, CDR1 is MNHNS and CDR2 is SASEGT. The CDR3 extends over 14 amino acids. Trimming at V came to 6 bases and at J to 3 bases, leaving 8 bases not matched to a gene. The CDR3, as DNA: TGTGCCAGCAGGAACAGGGGAGATATCTACGAGCAGTACTTC. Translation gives CASRNRGDIYEQYF.

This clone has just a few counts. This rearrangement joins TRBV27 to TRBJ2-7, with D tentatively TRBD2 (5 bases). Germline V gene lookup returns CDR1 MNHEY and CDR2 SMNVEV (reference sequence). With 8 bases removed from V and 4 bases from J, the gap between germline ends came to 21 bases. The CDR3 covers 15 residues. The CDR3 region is CASQVRTGKAYEQYF. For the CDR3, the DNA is TGTGCCAGCCAAGTCCGGACGGGGAAAGCTTACGAGCAGTACTTC.

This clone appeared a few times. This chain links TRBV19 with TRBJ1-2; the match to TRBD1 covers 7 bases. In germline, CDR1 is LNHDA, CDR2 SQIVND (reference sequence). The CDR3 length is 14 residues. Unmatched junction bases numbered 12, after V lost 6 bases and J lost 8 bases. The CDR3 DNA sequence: TGTGCCAGTAGGCGAGAACAGGGGAGCGCAGGCTACACCTTC. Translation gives CASRREQGSAGYTF.

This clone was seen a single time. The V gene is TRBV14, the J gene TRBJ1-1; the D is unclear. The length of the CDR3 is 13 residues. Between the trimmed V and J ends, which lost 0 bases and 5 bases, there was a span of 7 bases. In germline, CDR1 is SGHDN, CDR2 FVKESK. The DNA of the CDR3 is TGTGCCAGCAGCCAAGATAGGAGGACTGAAGCTTTCTTT. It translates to CASSQDRRTEAFF.

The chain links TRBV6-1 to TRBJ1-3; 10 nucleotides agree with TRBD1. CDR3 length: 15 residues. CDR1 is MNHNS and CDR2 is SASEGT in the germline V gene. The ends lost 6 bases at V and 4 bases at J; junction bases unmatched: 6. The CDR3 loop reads CASRKGQGTGNTIYF. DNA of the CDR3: TGTGCCAGCAGAAAGGGACAGGGGACGGGAAACACCATATATTTT.

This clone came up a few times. The CDR3: CASSLASGPPGETQYF. The CDR3 DNA follows: TGTGCCAGCAGTTTGGCTAGCGGGCCCCCCGGAGAGACCCAGTACTTC. The V gene is TRBV12-3 or TRBV12-4, the J gene TRBJ2-5, with TRBD2 matching 8 bases. The CDR3 has 16 amino acids. The trim removed 3 bases at V and 4 bases at J, leaving 10 bases unmatched.

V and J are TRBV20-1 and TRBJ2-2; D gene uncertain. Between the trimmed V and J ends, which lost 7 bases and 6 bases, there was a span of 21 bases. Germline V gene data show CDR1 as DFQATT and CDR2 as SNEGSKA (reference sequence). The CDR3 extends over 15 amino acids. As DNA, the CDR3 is TGCAGTGTGGCGGTGAGAGACCGCGTCCCCGGGGAGCTGTTTTTT. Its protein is CSVAVRDRVPGELFF.

The CDR3 nucleotides read TGTGCCAGCAGTTTATCCACGGGGACTCAGCCCCAGCATTTT. Amino acids: CASSLSTGTQPQHF. This chain joins TRBV28 and TRBJ1-5, with TRBD1 as a possible D gene (5 bases). The CDR3 runs to 14 residues. Germline CDR1 reads MDHEN; CDR2 reads SYDVKM. The V end was cut by 1 base, the J end by 6 bases, with 10 bases between.

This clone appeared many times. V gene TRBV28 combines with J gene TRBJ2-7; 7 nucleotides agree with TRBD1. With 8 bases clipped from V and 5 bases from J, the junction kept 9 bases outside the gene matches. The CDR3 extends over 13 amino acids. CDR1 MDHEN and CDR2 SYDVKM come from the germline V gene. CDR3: CASSDRVEDEQYF. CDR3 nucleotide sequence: TGTGCCAGCTCCGACAGGGTAGAAGACGAGCAGTACTTC. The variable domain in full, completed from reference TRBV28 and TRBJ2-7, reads DVKVTQSSRYLVKRTGEKVFLECVQDMDHENMFWYRQDPGLGLRLIYFSYDVKMKEKGDIPEGYSVSREKKERFSLILESASTNQTSMYLCASSDRVEDEQYFGPGTRLTVT.

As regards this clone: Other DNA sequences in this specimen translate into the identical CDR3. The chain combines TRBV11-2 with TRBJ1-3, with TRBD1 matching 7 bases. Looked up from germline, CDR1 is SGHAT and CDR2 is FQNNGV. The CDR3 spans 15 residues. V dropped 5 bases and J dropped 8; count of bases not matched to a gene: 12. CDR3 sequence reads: CASSPVKGASYTIYF. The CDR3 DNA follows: TGTGCCAGCAGCCCTGTGAAGGGGGCTTCTTACACCATATATTTT.

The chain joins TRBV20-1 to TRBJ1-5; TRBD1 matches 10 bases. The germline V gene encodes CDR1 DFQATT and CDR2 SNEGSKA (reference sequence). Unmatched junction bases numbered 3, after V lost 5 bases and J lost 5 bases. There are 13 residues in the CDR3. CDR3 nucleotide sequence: TGCAGTGCTCAGGGACAGGGGCATCAGCCCCAGCATTTT. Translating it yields CSAQGQGHQPQHF.

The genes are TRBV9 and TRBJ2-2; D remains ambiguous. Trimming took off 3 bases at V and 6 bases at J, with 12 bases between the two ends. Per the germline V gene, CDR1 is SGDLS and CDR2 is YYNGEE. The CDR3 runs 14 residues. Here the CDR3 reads CASSATIAPGELFF. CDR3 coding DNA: TGTGCCAGCAGCGCAACCATTGCGCCCGGGGAGCTGTTTTTT. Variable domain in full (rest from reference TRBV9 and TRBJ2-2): DSGVTQTPKHLITATGQRVTLRCSPRSGDLSVYWYQQSLDQGLQFLIQYYNGEERAKGNILERFSAQQFPDLHSELNLSSLELGDSALYFCASSATIAPGELFFGEGSRLTVL.

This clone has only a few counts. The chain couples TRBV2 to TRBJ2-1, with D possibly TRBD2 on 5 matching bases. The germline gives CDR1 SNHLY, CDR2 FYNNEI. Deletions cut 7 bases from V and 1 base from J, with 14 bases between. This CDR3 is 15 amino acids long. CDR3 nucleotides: TGTGCCAGCACCCCGCCCGGGGTTTCCTACAATGAGCAGTTCTTC. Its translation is CASTPPGVSYNEQFF.

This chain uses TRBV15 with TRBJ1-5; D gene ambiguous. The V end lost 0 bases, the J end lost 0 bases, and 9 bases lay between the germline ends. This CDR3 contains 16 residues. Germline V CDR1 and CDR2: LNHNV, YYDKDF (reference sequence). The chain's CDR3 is CATSRDVRTSNQPQHF. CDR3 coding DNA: TGTGCCACCAGCAGAGATGTAAGGACTAGCAATCAGCCCCAGCATTTT.

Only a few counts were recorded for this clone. CDR3 sequence: CASSSPSGGSEQFF. The CDR3 nucleotides read TGTGCCAGTAGTAGCCCCTCGGGCGGGAGTGAGCAGTTCTTC. V and J are TRBV19 and TRBJ2-1; 7 nucleotides align to TRBD2. After removal of 4 bases from V and 9 bases from J, the junction contained 9 bases not matched to a gene. Germline V gives CDR1 LNHDA, CDR2 SQIVND (reference sequence). The CDR3 covers 14 residues.

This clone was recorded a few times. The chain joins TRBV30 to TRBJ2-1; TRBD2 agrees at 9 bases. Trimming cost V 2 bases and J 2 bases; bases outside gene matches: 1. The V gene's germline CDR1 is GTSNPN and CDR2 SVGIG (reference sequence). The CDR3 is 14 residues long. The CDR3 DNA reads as TGTGCCTGGAGTCTAGCGGGACCCTACAATGAGCAGTTCTTC. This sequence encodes CAWSLAGPYNEQFF.

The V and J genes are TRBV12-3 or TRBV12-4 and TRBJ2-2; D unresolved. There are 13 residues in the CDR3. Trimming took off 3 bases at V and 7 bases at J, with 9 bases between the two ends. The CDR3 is CASSFSSIGELFF. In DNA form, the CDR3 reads TGTGCCAGCAGTTTTAGCAGTATCGGGGAGCTGTTTTTT.

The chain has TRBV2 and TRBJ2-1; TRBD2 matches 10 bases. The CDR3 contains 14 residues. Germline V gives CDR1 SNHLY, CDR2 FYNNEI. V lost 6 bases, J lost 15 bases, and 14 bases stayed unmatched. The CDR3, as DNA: TGTGCCAGCAGAGGCGGACTAGCGGCCTGGGAGGGGTTCTTC. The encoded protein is CASRGGLAAWEGFF.

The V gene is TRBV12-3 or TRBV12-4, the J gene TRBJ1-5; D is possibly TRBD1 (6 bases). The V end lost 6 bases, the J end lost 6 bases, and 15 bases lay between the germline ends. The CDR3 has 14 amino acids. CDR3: CASSLQGKVQPQHF. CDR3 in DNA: TGTGCCAGCAGCCTACAGGGTAAGGTTCAGCCCCAGCATTTT.

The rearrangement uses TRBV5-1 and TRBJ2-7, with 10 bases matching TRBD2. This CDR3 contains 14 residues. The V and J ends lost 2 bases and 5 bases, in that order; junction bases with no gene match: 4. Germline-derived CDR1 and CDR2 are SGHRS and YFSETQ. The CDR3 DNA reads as TGCGCCAGCAGCTTTACTAGCGGGATCAACGAGCAGTACTTC. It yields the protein CASSFTSGINEQYF.

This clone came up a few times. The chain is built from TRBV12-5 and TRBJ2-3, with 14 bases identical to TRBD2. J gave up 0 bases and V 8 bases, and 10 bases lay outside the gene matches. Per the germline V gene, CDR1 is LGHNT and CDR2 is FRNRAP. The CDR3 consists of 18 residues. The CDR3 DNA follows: TGTGCTAGTTGCCCCGGGACTAGCGGGAGATCGAGCACAGATACGCAGTATTTT. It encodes CASCPGTSGRSSTDTQYF.

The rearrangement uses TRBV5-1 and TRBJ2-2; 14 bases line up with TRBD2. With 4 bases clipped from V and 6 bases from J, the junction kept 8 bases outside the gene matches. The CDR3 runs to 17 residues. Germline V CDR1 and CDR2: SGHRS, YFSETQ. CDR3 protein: CASSRTGTSGSPGELFF. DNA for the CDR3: TGCGCCAGCAGCCGCACCGGGACTAGCGGGAGTCCCGGGGAGCTGTTTTTT.

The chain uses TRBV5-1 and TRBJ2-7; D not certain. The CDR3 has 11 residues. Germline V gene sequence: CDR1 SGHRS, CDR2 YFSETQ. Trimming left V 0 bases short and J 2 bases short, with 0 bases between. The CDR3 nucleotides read TGCGCCAGCAGCTTGGCCTACGAGCAGTACTTC. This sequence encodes CASSLAYEQYF.

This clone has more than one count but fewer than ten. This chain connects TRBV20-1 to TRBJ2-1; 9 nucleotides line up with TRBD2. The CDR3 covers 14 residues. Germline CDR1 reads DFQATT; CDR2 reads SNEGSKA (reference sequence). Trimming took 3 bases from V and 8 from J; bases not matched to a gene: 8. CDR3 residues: CSARGTSTTDEQFF. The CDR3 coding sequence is TGCAGTGCTAGGGGGACTAGCACTACAGATGAGCAGTTCTTC.

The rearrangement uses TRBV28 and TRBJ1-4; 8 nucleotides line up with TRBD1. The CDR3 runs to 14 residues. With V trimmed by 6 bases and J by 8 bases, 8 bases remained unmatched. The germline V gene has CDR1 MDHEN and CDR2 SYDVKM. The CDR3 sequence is CASRPQTGVEKLFF. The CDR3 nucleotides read TGTGCCAGCAGGCCGCAGACAGGGGTCGAAAAACTGTTTTTT.